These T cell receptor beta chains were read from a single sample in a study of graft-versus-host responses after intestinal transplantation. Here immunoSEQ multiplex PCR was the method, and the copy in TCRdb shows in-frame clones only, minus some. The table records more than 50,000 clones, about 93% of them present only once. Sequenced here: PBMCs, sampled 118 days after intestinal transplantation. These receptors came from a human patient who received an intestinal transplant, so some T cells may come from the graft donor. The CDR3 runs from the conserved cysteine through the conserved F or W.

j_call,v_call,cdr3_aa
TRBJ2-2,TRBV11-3,CASSLTTVGELFF
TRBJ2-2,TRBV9,CASSVPGMANTGELFF
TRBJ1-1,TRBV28,CASSGNRGDTEAFF
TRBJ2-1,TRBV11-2,CASSLGDRGWVRNEQFF
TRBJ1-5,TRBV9,CASSPWGSNQPQHF
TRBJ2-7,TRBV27,CASSTTTEPHYEQYF
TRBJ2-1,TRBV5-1,CASSFLAGGNTNEQFF
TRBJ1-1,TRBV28,CASRENTEAFF
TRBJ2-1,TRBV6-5,CASSSPPSEVLEKQFF
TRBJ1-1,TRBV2,CATVRLLGNTEAFF
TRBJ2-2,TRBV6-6,CASSSHEVTGELFF
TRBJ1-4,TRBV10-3,CATSGQGNEKLFF
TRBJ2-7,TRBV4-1,CASSQGRYEQYF
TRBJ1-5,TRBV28,CASSFVLLAGAADSNQPQHF
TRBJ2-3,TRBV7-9,CASSLGVGTDTQYF
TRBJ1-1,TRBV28,CASSPLSTEAFF
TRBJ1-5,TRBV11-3,CASSRGGADNQPQHF
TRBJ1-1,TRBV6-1,CASSRDGNTEAFF
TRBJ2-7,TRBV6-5,CASSYTDSYEQYF
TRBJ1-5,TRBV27,CASSHQGWDQPQHF
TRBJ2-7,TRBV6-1,CASSTSGGSYEQYF
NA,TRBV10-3,CAISEPPDSYEQYF
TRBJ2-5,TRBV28,CASSWGDRETQYF
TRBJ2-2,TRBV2,CASRRPGYDGELFF
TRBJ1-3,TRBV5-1,CASSREAGSGNTIYF
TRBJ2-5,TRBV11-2,CASSLEGQTQYF
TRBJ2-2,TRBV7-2,CASSLVGGNTGELFF
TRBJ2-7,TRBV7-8,CASSELAGMPEQYF
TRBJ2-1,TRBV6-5,CASSRTETNEQFF
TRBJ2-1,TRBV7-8,CASSPTGTGGINNEQFF
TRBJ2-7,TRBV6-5,CASSYVEGGPYEQYF
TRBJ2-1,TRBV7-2,CASSGSGSSYNEQFF
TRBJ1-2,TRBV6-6,CASSRQGNYGYTF
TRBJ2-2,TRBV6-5,CASSGGQGDTGELFF
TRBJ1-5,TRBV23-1,CASRPSSNQPQHF
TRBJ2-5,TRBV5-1,CASSLRGQGEETQYF
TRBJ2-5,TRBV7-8,CASSLRGREETQYF
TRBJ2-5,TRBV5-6,CASSSTTGLEETQYF
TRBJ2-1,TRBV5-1,CASSLVAGDYNEQFF
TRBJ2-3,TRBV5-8,CASSFDSFTDTQYF
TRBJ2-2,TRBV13,CASSLVTGELFF
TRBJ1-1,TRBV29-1,CSVEFDRERANTEAFF
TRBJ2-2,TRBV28,CASRNPGELFF
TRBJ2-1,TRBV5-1,CASSLTGSPPYNEQFF
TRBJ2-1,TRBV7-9,CASGGGSYNEQFF
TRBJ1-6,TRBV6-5,CASSSGQGDNSPLHF